This T cell receptor (beta chain) is drawn from a study of T-cell reconstitution after alpha-beta-depleted transplantation in children. Study outcomes and limitations: Expanded graft clones, several hundred of them, were reportedly the source of alpha-beta T cells about two months after transplant. Some patients owed their high day-60 TCRbeta diversity to surviving recipient T cells and thymic progenitors. The authors attributed T-cell counts and diversity one year after transplant mostly to newly produced T cells.

Preparing the TCRbeta library involved the use of unique molecular identifiers. TCRdb redid the calling of the PCR reads with MiXCR, one entry per CDR3 protein. The top ten clones hold more than 25% of a sample with about 900,000 distinct CDR3 sequences, about 30% of them seen once. This clonotype was observed a handful of times. Its antigen is undetermined. V was cut by 7 bases and J by 2 bases, with 15 bases left in between. Per germline, CDR1 SQVTM and CDR2 ANQGSEA. There are 13 residues in the CDR3. V gene TRBV29-1 combines with J gene TRBJ2-7, with D possibly matching TRBD2 (5 bases). The receptor comes from a boy younger than two who had a stem cell transplant for SCID, so the T cells may come from the graft donor. This specimen was PBMCs, mostly from graft donor cells, taken 360 days after TCRalphabeta/CD19-depleted stem cell transplant. The CDR3 nucleotides are TGCAGCGCCGGATTCGAGGGCCCCTACGAGCAGTACTTC. Translated: CSAGFEGPYEQYF.